Below are 2 T cell receptor beta chains sequenced from a single sample in a study of blood T cell repertoires in COVID-19 (dated by TCRdb to 2019 to 2021). Library prep was done by the immunoSEQ multiplex PCR assay. Here the immuneACCESS table is served through TCRdb, limited to in-frame sequences with V and J called. Missing clones are a known gap in these copies; in checked studies unresolved V genes cover under half, and the rest lacks a known reason. The sample includes approximately 530,000 clones, with about 89% observed a single time. The ten top clones hold around 8% of the sample. Sequencing was carried out using peripheral blood. Every receptor here comes from a woman in her 50s with COVID-19, enrolled during active disease.

The chain links TRBV7-2 to TRBJ1-1, with D possibly TRBD1 on 5 matching bases. This CDR3 is built from 15 residues. CDR1 and CDR2 (germline): SGHTA, FQGNSA. V was cut by 7 bases and J by 5 bases, with 20 bases left in between. The CDR3 is CASTPGGGMWTEAFF. In DNA form, the CDR3 reads TGTGCCAGCACCCCCGGGGGGGGAATGTGGACTGAAGCTTTCTTT.

The CDR3 is CASSPERVVTGAYEQYF. The CDR3 DNA reads as TGTGCCAGCAGCCCCGAGAGGGTCGTGACAGGGGCCTACGAGCAGTACTTC. This chain joins TRBV3-1 (or the pseudogene TRBV3-2) and TRBJ2-7, with TRBD1 matching 8 bases. The V gene end was trimmed by 4 bases and the J gene end by 2 bases; junction bases not matched to a gene: 13. This CDR3 is 17 amino acids long. Per germline, CDR1 LGHDT and CDR2 YNNKEL (reference sequence).